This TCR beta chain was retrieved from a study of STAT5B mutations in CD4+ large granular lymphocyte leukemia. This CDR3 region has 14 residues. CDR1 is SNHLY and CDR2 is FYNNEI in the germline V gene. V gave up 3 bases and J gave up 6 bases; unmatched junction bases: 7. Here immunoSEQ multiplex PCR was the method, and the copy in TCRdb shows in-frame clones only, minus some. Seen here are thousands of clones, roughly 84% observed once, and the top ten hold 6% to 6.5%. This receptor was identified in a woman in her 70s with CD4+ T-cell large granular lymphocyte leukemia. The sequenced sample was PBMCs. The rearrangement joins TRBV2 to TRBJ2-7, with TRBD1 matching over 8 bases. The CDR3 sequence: CASSDPTGAGEQYF. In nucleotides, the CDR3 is TGTGCCAGCAGTGACCCGACAGGGGCTGGCGAGCAGTACTTC. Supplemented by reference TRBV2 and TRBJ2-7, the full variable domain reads EPEVTQTPSHQVTQMGQEVILRCVPISNHLYFYWYRQILGQKVEFLVSFYNNEISEKSEIFDDQFSVERPDGSNFTLKIRSTKLEDSAMYFCASSDPTGAGEQYFGPGTRLTVT.